Described below is a single T cell receptor (beta chain) sequence and its context. This sample is drawn from a study of cytomegalovirus exposure and HLA in healthy donors. The CDR3 covers 14 residues. From germline, CDR1 is SGHVS and CDR2 FQNEAQ. The V end lost 1 base, the J end lost 3 bases, and 7 bases lay between the germline ends. Researchers ran the PCR with 60 Vbeta and 13 Jbeta primers. Per the original methods: In a later analysis, of tens of millions of unique beta chains, roughly 9.9 million appeared in at least two donors. This table comes from immunoSEQ multiplex PCR, and its TCRdb copy is limited to in-frame clones, with some not included. V, J and clone size derive from that table, while D and trimming were established from the DNA sequence. Among around 62,000 clones listed, 70% to 90% were seen once.

Source material: PBMCs. The chain links TRBV7-8 to TRBJ1-3; D gene uncertain. The receptor's source is a woman in her twenties or thirties in good health and CMV-seronegative. CDR3 nucleotides: TGTGCCAGCAGCTTAGTGGGAGGTGGAAACACCATATATTTT. Translation gives CASSLVGGGNTIYF.